This TCR beta chain was identified in a study of blood T cells in healthy people across ages (dated by TCRdb to the mid-2010s). In the study overall: In model experiments, template switching captured roughly one uniquely barcoded TCR beta cDNA molecule for every two T cells. To track age-related changes in TCR beta repertoire diversity, the study relied on deep sequencing normalized with unique cDNA molecular identifiers. Four age groups were formed from the donors: young (average roughly 16 years), middle-aged (more than 35), aged (roughly 58) and long-lived (less than 85). To avoid experimental bias, donors of different ages were spread randomly across the sequencing lanes. Using the same blood draw, the study looked at two additional independent replicas of 1 million unique cDNA reads for two donors, one aged 18 to 30 and the other aged 80 or older. Study-wide conclusions, independent of this receptor: Since profiling was done on bulk unsorted PBMCs, naive and antigen-experienced compartments could not be conclusively compared. The long-lived group showed more naive CD4+ T cells, fewer expanded clones and increased TCR diversity than the aged group, suggesting age selection. Estimates of total diversity from one million sequenced T cells were regarded as lower bounds and underestimates. There was a strong correlation between observed TCR beta diversity and the percentage of naive T cells measured by flow cytometry. Because donor CMV infection status was unknown, age-related changes in expanded clonotypes were potentially confounded. Observed TCR beta diversity per million T cells fell roughly linearly with age, and a significant reduction was already apparent by age roughly 40.

Systemically healthy Caucasian individuals from Russia, around 39 in total and aged about 6 to 95 years, were included as donors. Roughly 11 milliliters of peripheral blood were drawn from each donor into EDTA-treated Vacutainer tubes. Ficoll-Paque density-gradient centrifugation was used to isolate PBMCs, with at least 6 million per sample. Trizol reagent was used to extract total RNA from PBMCs, with at least 6 micrograms per sample. The percentages of naive CD45RAhigh/CD27high T cells were determined by flow cytometry on a PBMC aliquot from every donor. The CDR3 runs 18 residues from the cysteine to the phenylalanine. Just CDR3 DNA is preserved here, 54 bases in frame from base 1. V ends up 0 bases short and J 13 bases short, with an unmatched junction base count of 21. The germline V gene encodes CDR1 SGHDN and CDR2 FVKESK. Details on this clonotype: What antigen it recognizes has not been identified. Base qualities were left out, and no much larger clone turns up one base away.

Libraries came from 5' RACE. Sequenced on an Illumina HiSeq 2500. A second PCR of roughly 6 to 11 cycles was run with a J-beta primer mix and a sample-barcoded 5' primer. A unique molecular identifier was introduced onto each TCR beta cDNA molecule by a template-switch 5' adaptor carrying 12 random nucleotides. At least 2.5 million CDR3-containing paired-end reads were obtained from each sample. The Mint cDNA synthesis kit, primed by a TRBC-specific oligonucleotide, was used to synthesize first-strand cDNA from all RNA. Following uracil-DNA glycosylase treatment, a first 18-cycle PCR with universal primers M1SS and BC2_uni_R was performed on all cDNA. The study's own analysis went as follows. For normalization, 1 million high-quality reads were randomly selected from each sample, with every read carrying a distinct molecular identifier. Reads sharing molecular identifiers were discarded rather than binned into consensus sequences. CDR3 identification, clonotype clustering and error correction used MiTCR with a Q25 quality threshold and the strictest error-elimination algorithm. A nonparametric unseen species model with Euler transformation was used to estimate lower-bound total TCR beta diversity. TCRdb itself trimmed the public reads at Q25 with fastp, ran MiXCR and retained productive beta chains. Rows are combined by CDR3 protein, so each entry shows the most common genes and DNA. None of the V and J calls come from the authors' own analysis; TCRdb made them. This sample is represented by about 620,000 distinct CDR3 sequences; roughly half of them were singletons. The top ten clones comprise roughly 12% of the sample.

This sequence uses TRBV14 and TRBJ2-4; 7 central nucleotides agree with TRBD1. This receptor was identified in a woman of 80 years or more in good health. The sequenced sample was blood. This receptor has the CDR3 CASSQEQGFGGPMGEQYF. The bases are TGTGCCAGCAGCCAAGAACAGGGGTTTGGCGGTCCCATGGGGGAGCAGTACTTC.